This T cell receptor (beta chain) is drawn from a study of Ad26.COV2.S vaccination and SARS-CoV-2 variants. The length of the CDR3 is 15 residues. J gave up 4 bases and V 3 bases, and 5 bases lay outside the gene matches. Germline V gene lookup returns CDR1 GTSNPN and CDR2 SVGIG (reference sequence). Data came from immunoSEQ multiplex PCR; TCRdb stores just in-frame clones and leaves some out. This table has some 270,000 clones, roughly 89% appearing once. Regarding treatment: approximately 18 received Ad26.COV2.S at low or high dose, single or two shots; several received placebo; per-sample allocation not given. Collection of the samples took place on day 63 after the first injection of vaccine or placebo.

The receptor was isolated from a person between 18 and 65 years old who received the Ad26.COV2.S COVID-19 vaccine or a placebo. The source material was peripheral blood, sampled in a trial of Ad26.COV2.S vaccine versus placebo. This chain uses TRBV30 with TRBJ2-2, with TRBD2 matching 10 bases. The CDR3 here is CAWRSGRAGTGELFF. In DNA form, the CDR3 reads TGTGCCTGGAGGAGCGGGAGGGCCGGCACCGGGGAGCTGTTTTTT.